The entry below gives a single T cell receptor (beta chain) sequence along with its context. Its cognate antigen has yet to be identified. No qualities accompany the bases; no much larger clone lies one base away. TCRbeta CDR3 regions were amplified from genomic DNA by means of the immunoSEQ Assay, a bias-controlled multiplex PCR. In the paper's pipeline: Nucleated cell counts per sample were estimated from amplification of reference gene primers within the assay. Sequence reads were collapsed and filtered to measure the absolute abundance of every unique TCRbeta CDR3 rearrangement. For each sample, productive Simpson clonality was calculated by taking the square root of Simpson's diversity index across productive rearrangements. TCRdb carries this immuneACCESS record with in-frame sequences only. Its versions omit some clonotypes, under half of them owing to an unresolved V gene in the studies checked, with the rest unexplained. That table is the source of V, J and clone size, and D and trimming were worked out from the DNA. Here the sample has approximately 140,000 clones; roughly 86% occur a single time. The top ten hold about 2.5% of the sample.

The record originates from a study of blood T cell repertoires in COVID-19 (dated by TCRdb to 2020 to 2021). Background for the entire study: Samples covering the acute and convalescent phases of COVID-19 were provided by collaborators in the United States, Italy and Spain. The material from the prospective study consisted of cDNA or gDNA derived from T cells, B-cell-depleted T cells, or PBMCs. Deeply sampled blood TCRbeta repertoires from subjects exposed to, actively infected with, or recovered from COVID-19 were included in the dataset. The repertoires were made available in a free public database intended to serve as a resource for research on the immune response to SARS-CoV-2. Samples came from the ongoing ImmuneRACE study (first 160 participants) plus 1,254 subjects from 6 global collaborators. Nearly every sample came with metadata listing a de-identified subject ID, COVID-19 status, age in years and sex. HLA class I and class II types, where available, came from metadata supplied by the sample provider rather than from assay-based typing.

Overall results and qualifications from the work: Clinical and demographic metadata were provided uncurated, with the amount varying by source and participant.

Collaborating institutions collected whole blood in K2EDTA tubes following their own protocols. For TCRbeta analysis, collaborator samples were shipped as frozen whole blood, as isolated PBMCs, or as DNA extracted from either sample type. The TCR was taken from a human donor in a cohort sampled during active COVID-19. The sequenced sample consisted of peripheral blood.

The nucleotides read TGCGCCAGCAGCCAAGAGACAGGCGCCTACGAGCAGTACTTC. Translated, this is CASSQETGAYEQYF. In this chain, TRBV4-1 is recombined with TRBJ2-7; the D segment could be TRBD1, given 6 matching bases. Looking up the germline V gene yields CDR1 MGHRA and CDR2 YSYEKL. Deletion took 0 bases off V and 2 bases off J, with a span of 8 bases between the germline ends. Measured from the cysteine to the phenylalanine, the CDR3 is 14 residues long. The read is trimmed to its CDR3 DNA, 42 bases read in frame from base 1.